The 32 T cell receptor beta chains below all came from one sample that was sequenced in a study of cytomegalovirus exposure and HLA in healthy donors. The PCR had 60 Vbeta and 13 Jbeta primers. Repertoires were generated with immunoSEQ multiplex PCR, while TCRdb's copy carries only in-frame clones and drops some. Here the sample spans under 95,000 clones, about 78% being singletons. Sequencing input: PBMCs. These receptors all come from a male donor in good health and CMV-seronegative.

This rearrangement joins TRBV5-8 to TRBJ2-1; D unresolved. Germline lookup yields CDR1 SGHTS and CDR2 YDEGEE. The length of the CDR3 is 16 residues. V lost 0 bases and J 0 bases, leaving 10 bases between the germline ends. This chain's CDR3 is CASSLVRQTSYNEQFF. The CDR3 nucleotides are TGTGCCAGCAGCTTGGTCAGACAAACCTCCTACAATGAGCAGTTCTTC.

This chain links TRBV7-2 with TRBJ2-5; TRBD2 matches 8 bases. The germline gives CDR1 SGHTA, CDR2 FQGNSA. The CDR3 is 14 amino acids. Trimming at V came to 8 bases and at J to 4 bases, leaving 9 bases not matched to a gene. The CDR3 region has the DNA TGTGCCAGCTCAACCCGGGGGGGCTTAGAGACCCAGTACTTC. The encoded protein is CASSTRGGLETQYF.

The rearrangement joins TRBV7-6 to TRBJ1-1, with 9 bases that match TRBD1. The germline CDR1 and CDR2 sequences are SGHVS and FNYEAQ. CDR3 length equals 18 residues. V dropped 0 bases and J dropped 1; count of bases not matched to a gene: 9. CDR3 loop: CASSLATGGQAANTEAFF. As DNA, the CDR3 is TGTGCCAGCAGCTTAGCTACAGGGGGCCAGGCGGCGAACACTGAAGCTTTCTTT.

Written as DNA, the CDR3 is TGTGCCAGCAGGACAGGGGCTACTGAAGCTTTCTTT. Protein: CASRTGATEAFF. This chain links TRBV6-5 with TRBJ1-1, with 8 bases identical to TRBD1. CDR1 MNHEY and CDR2 SVGAGI come from the germline V gene. This CDR3 is 12 amino acids long. The V and J ends lost 6 bases and 5 bases, in that order; junction bases with no gene match: 2.

This chain links TRBV2 with TRBJ1-3, with D possibly matching TRBD1 (5 bases). With 6 bases removed from V and 0 bases from J, the gap between germline ends came to 18 bases. The CDR3 is 17 residues long. Germline V gene sequence: CDR1 SNHLY, CDR2 FYNNEI. CDR3 in amino acids: CASRLTAPGNSGNTIYF. DNA for the CDR3: TGTGCCAGCAGGTTGACAGCCCCAGGTAACTCTGGAAACACCATATATTTT.

The V call is TRBV12-5, the J call TRBJ2-3, with 8 nucleotides matching TRBD2. V was pared by 3 bases and J by 4 bases, with 6 bases of the junction left unmatched. The CDR3 runs 15 residues. Germline lookup yields CDR1 LGHNT and CDR2 FRNRAP. Here the CDR3 reads CASGFTGGLADTQYF. The CDR3 bases are TGTGCTAGTGGTTTCACGGGGGGGCTCGCAGATACGCAGTATTTT.

V and J are TRBV11-2 and TRBJ2-7, with D possibly being TRBD2 (7 bases). Trimming stripped 5 bases from V and 2 bases from J, with 16 bases between. The germline CDR1 and CDR2 sequences are SGHAT and FQNNGV. The CDR3 length is 15 residues. CDR3 coding DNA: TGTGCCAGCAGCGCGGGGGCAGGGGATACCTACGAGCAGTACTTC. Its protein product is CASSAGAGDTYEQYF.

The gene calls are TRBV5-4 and TRBJ2-1; D might be TRBD1 (6 bases). This CDR3 comprises 15 residues. CDR1 is SGHNT, CDR2 YYREEE, per germline (reference sequence). Trimming removed 1 base at V and 8 bases at J, with 16 bases between. The CDR3 nucleotides read TGTGCCAGCAGCTTGTTCTTGGTGAAGGGGGATGAGCAGTTCTTC. It encodes CASSLFLVKGDEQFF.

This clone appeared a single time. The V gene is TRBV19, the J gene TRBJ2-3; D is unclear. Germline CDR1 is LNHDA and CDR2 is SQIVND (reference sequence). The CDR3 spans 11 residues. V lost 3 bases, J lost 5 bases, and 3 bases lay in between. The CDR3 region is CASSIQDTQYF. The CDR3 bases are TGTGCCAGTAGTATTCAAGATACGCAGTATTTT.

This clone came up a few times. This sequence joins TRBV5-6 and TRBJ1-1, with 9 bases lining up with TRBD1. CDR3 length equals 18 residues. J lost 0 bases, V lost 0 bases, and 9 bases had no gene match. Germline V lookup: CDR1 SGHDT, CDR2 YYEEEE. The CDR3 region has the DNA TGTGCCAGCAGCTTGGGGAGCCACGGACAGGGGATGAACACTGAAGCTTTCTTT. It encodes CASSLGSHGQGMNTEAFF.

The V gene is TRBV11-2, the J gene TRBJ2-2; D is perhaps TRBD1 (6 bases). CDR3 length equals 14 residues. V lost 8 bases, J lost 4 bases, and 14 bases lay in between. Looked up from germline, CDR1 is SGHAT and CDR2 is FQNNGV. This CDR3 is CASRWTVGTGELFF. Written as DNA, the CDR3 is TGTGCCAGCCGATGGACAGTGGGCACCGGGGAGCTGTTTTTT.

This rearrangement joins TRBV29-1 to TRBJ1-2; TRBD1 matches 12 bases. In germline, CDR1 is SQVTM, CDR2 ANQGSEA. The V gene end was trimmed by 6 bases and the J gene end by 8 bases; junction bases not matched to a gene: 1. The CDR3 spans 11 residues. The CDR3 DNA is TGCAGCGTGGGGACAGGGGGCGGCTACACCTTC. Translation gives CSVGTGGGYTF.

This chain links TRBV21-1 with TRBJ2-7; TRBD2, the table's D call, was not compared with the DNA. TRBV21-1 is a pseudogene locus. The CDR3 spans 16 residues. In DNA, the CDR3 is TGTGCCAGCAGCAAAGCGGCGGGGGGGCTTTGTTACGAGCAGTACTTC. Protein sequence: CASSKAAGGLCYEQYF.

The rearrangement uses TRBV9 and TRBJ2-5; TRBD2 matches 7 bases. The assigned J gene may be wrong: the sequence end matches TRBJ2-7 better. Looked up from germline, CDR1 is SGDLS and CDR2 is YYNGEE. The CDR3 is made up of 16 amino acids. This CDR3 reads CASSVGWDGGTYEQYF. The CDR3, as DNA: TGTGCCAGCAGCGTAGGTTGGGACGGGGGGACCTACGAGCAGTACTTC.

This clone was recorded a few times. V gene TRBV7-2 combines with J gene TRBJ1-2; 7 bases fit TRBD1. The CDR3 sequence is 14 residues long. Trimming cost V 5 bases and J 8 bases; bases outside gene matches: 11. Germline assignment: CDR1 SGHTA and CDR2 FQGNSA. The CDR3 loop is CASSPAQGVGGYTF. CDR3 DNA sequence: TGTGCCAGCAGCCCCGCGCAGGGGGTGGGGGGCTACACCTTC.

As concerns this clone: Sequence at one end of the junction differs from germline and may be a read error. The chain joins TRBV29-1 to TRBJ1-5, with D possibly matching TRBD1 (5 bases). The CDR3 length is 12 residues. Germline V CDR1 and CDR2: SQVTM, ANQGSEA. The CDR3 protein is CSVVGEGQPQNF. CDR3 bases: TGCAGCGTTGTAGGGGAAGGTCAGCCCCAGAATTTT.

The chain uses TRBV7-8 and TRBJ2-4; 12 bases fit TRBD2. This CDR3 has 17 amino acids. From germline, CDR1 is SGHVS and CDR2 FQNEAQ. The junction had 7 bases not matched to a gene; V was cut back by 5 bases and J by 2 bases. CDR3 DNA sequence: TGTGCCAGCAGCCACGATGGACTAGCGGGAACCAAAAACATTCAGTACTTC. Its translation is CASSHDGLAGTKNIQYF.

In its sample, this clone is medium-sized. This chain uses TRBV7-9 with TRBJ2-3; weak D call: TRBD2 (6 bases). Germline CDR1 and CDR2: SEHNR and FQNEAQ (reference sequence). The CDR3 has 17 amino acids. V gave up 3 bases and J gave up 4 bases, with 20 bases separating them. In DNA form, the CDR3 reads TGTGCCAGCAGCTTTTTACCGGGAGCGCACCCCCCAGATACGCAGTATTTT. This sequence encodes CASSFLPGAHPPDTQYF.

This sequence joins TRBV7-9 and TRBJ1-1; D is perhaps TRBD1 (6 bases). The CDR3 contains 14 residues. From germline, CDR1 is SEHNR and CDR2 FQNEAQ (reference sequence). Trimming left V 5 bases short and J 1 base short, with 11 bases between. The CDR3, as DNA: TGTGCCAGCAGCCCAGGGGCACAGAACACTGAAGCTTTCTTT. Translated: CASSPGAQNTEAFF. Full variable domain (missing parts from reference TRBV7-9 and TRBJ1-1): DTGVSQNPRHKITKRGQNVTFRCDPISEHNRLYWYRQTLGQGPEFLTYFQNEAQLEKSRLLSDRFSAERPKGSFSTLEIQRTEQGDSAMYLCASSPGAQNTEAFFGQGTRLTVV.

The chain couples TRBV4-1 to TRBJ1-2; tentative D call: TRBD1 (6 bases). V shed 1 base and J shed 7 bases, with 16 bases lying between them. The CDR3 runs 15 residues. Germline V gives CDR1 MGHRA, CDR2 YSYEKL. CDR3 residues: CASSQVRGQGGGYTF. CDR3 DNA: TGCGCCAGCAGCCAAGTAAGGGGACAAGGAGGTGGCTACACCTTC.

The CDR3: CASSLDQEDYSDTQYF. CDR3 DNA sequence: TGTGCCAGCAGCTTGGATCAGGAGGATTATTCAGATACGCAGTATTTT. The chain couples TRBV5-6 to TRBJ2-3; a weak D match, TRBD2 (5 bases). This CDR3 is built from 16 residues. V lost 0 bases and J 4 bases, leaving 15 bases between the germline ends. Germline V gene data show CDR1 as SGHDT and CDR2 as YYEEEE.

The table lists this clone with a count of one. V and J are TRBV2 and TRBJ2-5; tentative D call: TRBD2 (6 bases). This CDR3 comprises 14 residues. Germline V lookup: CDR1 SNHLY, CDR2 FYNNEI. V shed 6 bases and J shed 2 bases, with 13 bases lying between them. In DNA form, the CDR3 reads TGTGCCAGCAGCGCCGGGACTGGGCAAGAGACCCAGTACTTC. Translating it yields CASSAGTGQETQYF.

CDR3 loop: CASSSGRANYGYTF. CDR3 coding DNA: TGTGCCAGCAGTTCGGGCAGGGCGAACTATGGCTACACCTTC. This chain joins TRBV27 and TRBJ1-2; possible D gene TRBD1, 5 bases. Germline V gene data show CDR1 as MNHEY and CDR2 as SMNVEV (reference sequence). The length of the CDR3 is 14 residues. Trimming removed 4 bases at V and 2 bases at J, with 11 bases between.

This chain joins TRBV6-1 and TRBJ1-2; a weak D match, TRBD1 (5 bases). Trimming left V 6 bases short and J 1 base short, with 15 bases between. There are 15 residues in the CDR3. From germline, CDR1 is MNHNS and CDR2 SASEGT. The CDR3 nucleotides are TGTGCCAGCAGCTTCGACAGAACTATTAACTATGGCTACACCTTC. This sequence encodes CASSFDRTINYGYTF.

The V and J genes are TRBV4-3 and TRBJ2-1; weak D call: TRBD1 (5 bases). The CDR3 has 13 residues. CDR1 and CDR2 from the germline V gene are LGHNA and YSLEER. The V gene lost 4 bases and the J gene lost 3 bases, with 7 bases spanning the gap. The DNA for the CDR3 is TGCGCCAGCAGCCGGGGCGACTACAATGAGCAGTTCTTC. As protein: CASSRGDYNEQFF.

This rearrangement joins TRBV28 to TRBJ1-1; 7 bases line up with TRBD1. CDR3 length: 16 amino acids. V lost 7 bases to trimming and J lost 0 bases; unmatched junction nucleotides: 11. Germline CDR1 MDHEN, CDR2 SYDVKM. In DNA form, the CDR3 reads TGTGCCAGCACTCTACAGGGGTTGGTGGTGAACACTGAAGCTTTCTTT. It is translated as CASTLQGLVVNTEAFF.

V is TRBV19 and J is TRBJ2-5; 7 bases map to TRBD2. With 3 bases clipped from V and 2 bases from J, the junction kept 3 bases outside the gene matches. Germline CDR1 and CDR2: LNHDA and SQIVND (reference sequence). The CDR3 consists of 14 residues. CDR3 in DNA: TGTGCCAGTAGTATGTGGGGGGGGCAAGAGACCCAGTACTTC. Its protein product is CASSMWGGQETQYF. The whole variable domain, remainder taken from reference TRBV19 and TRBJ2-5, is DGGITQSPKYLFRKEGQNVTLSCEQNLNHDAMYWYRQDPGQGLRLIYYSQIVNDFQKGDIAEGYSVSREKKESFPLTVTSAQKNPTAFYLCASSMWGGQETQYFGPGTRLLVL.

V usage is TRBV6-6 and J usage is TRBJ1-5, with D uncertain. Germline CDR1 MNHNY, CDR2 SVGAGI (reference sequence). The CDR3 totals 15 residues. V was pared by 0 bases and J by 4 bases, with 10 bases between. The CDR3 DNA is TGTGCCAGCAGTTACTCGTCGTCCGCGAATCAGCCCCAGCATTTT. Translating gives CASSYSSSANQPQHF.

This sequence joins TRBV11-2 and TRBJ1-1; D is possibly TRBD1 (6 bases). V gave up 4 bases and J gave up 8 bases, with 14 bases separating them. The CDR3 length is 13 residues. Germline CDR1 SGHAT, CDR2 FQNNGV. CDR3: CASSSNRVREAFF. The DNA of the CDR3 is TGTGCCAGCAGCTCTAACAGGGTCAGAGAAGCTTTCTTT. The entire variable domain, with the rest obtained from reference TRBV11-2 and TRBJ1-1, is as follows: EAGVAQSPRYKIIEKRQSVAFWCNPISGHATLYWYQQILGQGPKLLIQFQNNGVVDDSQLPKDRFSAERLKGVDSTLKIQPAKLEDSAVYLCASSSNRVREAFFGQGTRLTVV.

This sequence joins TRBV25-1 and TRBJ2-5; TRBD2 aligns across 13 bases. CDR1 is MGHDK, CDR2 SYGVNS, per germline. J lost 5 bases, V lost 5 bases, and 5 bases had no gene match. The CDR3 contains 15 residues. CDR3 protein: CASSTSGGVRETQYF. CDR3 DNA: TGTGCCAGCAGTACTAGCGGGGGGGTCCGGGAGACCCAGTACTTC.

This rearrangement joins TRBV7-2 to TRBJ2-5; D is possibly TRBD2 (7 bases). V was trimmed by 3 bases and J by 2 bases, leaving 16 bases between them. The CDR3 spans 16 residues. From germline, CDR1 is SGHTA and CDR2 FQGNSA. CDR3 in DNA: TGTGCCAGCAGCTTCCCGGGGGGCGAAATACAAGAGACCCAGTACTTC. Residues: CASSFPGGEIQETQYF.

The chain employs TRBV29-1 and TRBJ2-7; TRBD1 might be the D (6 bases). CDR1 and CDR2 from the germline V gene are SQVTM and ANQGSEA. CDR3 length equals 12 residues. Trimming pared 3 bases from V and 3 bases from J, leaving 9 bases between. CDR3 in amino acids: CSVETGNYEQYF. The CDR3 DNA reads as TGCAGCGTTGAGACAGGAAACTACGAGCAGTACTTC.